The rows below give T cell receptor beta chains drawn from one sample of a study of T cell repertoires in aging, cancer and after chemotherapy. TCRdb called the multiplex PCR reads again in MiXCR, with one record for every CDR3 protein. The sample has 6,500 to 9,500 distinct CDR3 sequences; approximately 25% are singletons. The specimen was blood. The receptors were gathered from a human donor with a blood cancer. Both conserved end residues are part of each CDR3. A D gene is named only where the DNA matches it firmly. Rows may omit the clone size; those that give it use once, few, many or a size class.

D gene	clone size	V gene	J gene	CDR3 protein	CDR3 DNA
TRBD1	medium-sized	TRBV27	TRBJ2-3	CASSPGQGRTDTQYF	TGTGCCAGCAGCCCGGGACAGGGTAGAACAGATACGCAGTATTTT
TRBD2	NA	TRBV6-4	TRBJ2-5	CASSDSSGSQETQYF	TGTGCCAGCAGTGACTCTAGCGGGAGCCAAGAGACCCAGTACTTC
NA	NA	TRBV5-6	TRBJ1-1	CASSPTGTPEAFF	TGTGCCAGCAGTCCTACAGGGACCCCTGAAGCTTTCTTT
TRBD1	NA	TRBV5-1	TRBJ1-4	CASSWNRGPVNEKLFF	TGCGCCAGCAGCTGGAACAGGGGGCCCGTTAATGAAAAACTGTTTTTT
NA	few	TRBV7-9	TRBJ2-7	CASTQPAGANAYEQYF	TGTGCCAGCACCCAGCCGGCAGGGGCCAATGCCTACGAGCAGTACTTC
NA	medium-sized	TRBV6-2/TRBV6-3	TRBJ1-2	CASSYSENYGYTF	TGTGCCAGCAGTTACTCAGAAAACTATGGCTACACCTTC
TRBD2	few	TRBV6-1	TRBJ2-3	CASSDLAGGADTQYF	TGTGCCAGCAGTGACCTAGCGGGAGGGGCAGATACGCAGTATTTT
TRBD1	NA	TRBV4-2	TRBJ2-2	CASSQGLVDRANTGELFF	TGTGCCAGCAGCCAAGGGCTCGTGGACAGGGCGAACACCGGGGAGCTGTTTTTT
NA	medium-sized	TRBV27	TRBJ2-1	CASRLTRAPYNEQFF	TGTGCCAGCCGCTTGACGAGGGCTCCCTACAATGAGCAGTTCTTC
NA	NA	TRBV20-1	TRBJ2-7	CSARGQEGVLVYEQYF	TGCAGTGCTAGAGGTCAGGAGGGAGTCCTAGTCTACGAGCAGTACTTC
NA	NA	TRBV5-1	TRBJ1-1	CASSPAGNTEAFF	TGCGCCAGCTCCCCGGCGGGGAACACTGAAGCTTTCTTT
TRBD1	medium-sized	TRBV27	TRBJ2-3	CASSSPGQGGDTQYF	TGTGCCAGCAGTTCACCGGGACAGGGAGGGGATACGCAGTATTTT
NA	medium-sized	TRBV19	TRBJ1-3	CASSDISGNTIYF	TGTGCCAGTAGTGACATCTCTGGAAACACCATATATTTT
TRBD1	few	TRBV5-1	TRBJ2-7	CASSAGSGTGGIYEQYF	TGCGCCAGCAGCGCCGGGAGCGGGACAGGGGGGATCTACGAGCAGTACTTC
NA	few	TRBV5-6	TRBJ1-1	CASSLDQTNTEAFF	TGTGCCAGCAGCTTGGACCAGACAAACACTGAAGCTTTCTTT
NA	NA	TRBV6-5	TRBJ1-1	CASSYWNRRNTEAFF	TGTGCCAGCAGTTACTGGAACAGGAGGAACACTGAAGCTTTCTTT
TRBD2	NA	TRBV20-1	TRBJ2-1	CSARPAGGYNEQFF	TGCAGTGCCCGACCGGCGGGAGGATACAATGAGCAGTTCTTC
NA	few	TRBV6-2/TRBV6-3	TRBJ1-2	CAAGDYGYTF	TGTGCCGCGGGGGACTATGGCTACACCTTC
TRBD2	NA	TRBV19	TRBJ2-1	CASSMGLAGEYEQFF	TGTGCCAGTAGTATGGGGCTAGCGGGGGAGTATGAGCAGTTCTTC
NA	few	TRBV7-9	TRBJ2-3	CASSLAGGGESTDTQYF	TGTGCCAGCAGCTTAGCGGGGGGGGGCGAGTCTACAGATACGCAGTATTTT
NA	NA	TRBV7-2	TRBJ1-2	CASSLVTGGGYGYTF	TGTGCCAGCAGCTTAGTGACTGGGGGCGGCTATGGCTACACCTTC
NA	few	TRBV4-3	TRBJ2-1	CASSQDFGGRKGEQFF	TGCGCCAGCAGCCAAGATTTCGGTGGGAGGAAGGGTGAGCAGTTCTTC
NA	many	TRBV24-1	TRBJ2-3	CATSDFSGSTDTQYF	TGTGCCACCAGTGATTTCTCCGGGAGCACAGATACGCAGTATTTT
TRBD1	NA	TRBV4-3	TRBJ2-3	CASSTGQGSTDTQYF	TGCGCCAGCAGCACGGGACAGGGGTCGACAGATACGCAGTATTTT
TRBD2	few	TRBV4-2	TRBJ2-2	CASSQETGRGTGELFF	TGTGCCAGCAGCCAAGAGACCGGGAGGGGGACCGGGGAGCTGTTTTTT
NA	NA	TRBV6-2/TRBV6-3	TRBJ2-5	CATTGLETVKTQYF	TGTGCCACCACCGGTCTGGAAACGGTAAAGACCCAGTACTTC
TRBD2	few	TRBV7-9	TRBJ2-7	CASSSTSGAYEQYF	TGTGCCAGCAGCTCCACTAGCGGAGCTTACGAGCAGTACTTC
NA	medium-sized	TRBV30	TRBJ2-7	CAWEGVEGARYEQYF	TGTGCCTGGGAGGGTGTGGAGGGGGCGCGATACGAGCAGTACTTC
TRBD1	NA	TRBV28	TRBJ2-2	CASSSAGQGTGELFF	TGTGCCAGCAGTTCCGCGGGACAGGGGACCGGGGAGCTGTTTTTT
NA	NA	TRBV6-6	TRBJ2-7	CASSPRRRRVSYEQYF	TGTGCCAGCAGTCCCCGCCGTAGGCGGGTCTCCTACGAGCAGTACTTC
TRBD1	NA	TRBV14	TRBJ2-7	CASSQDQGQQGAYEQYF	TGTGCCAGCAGCCAAGACCAGGGGCAACAGGGGGCCTACGAGCAGTACTTC
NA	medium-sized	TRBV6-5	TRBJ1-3	CASGYRGAGNTIYF	TGTGCCAGCGGCTACCGGGGGGCTGGAAACACCATATATTTT
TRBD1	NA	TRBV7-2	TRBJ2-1	CASSLGGTGAHNEQFF	TGTGCCAGCAGCTTAGGAGGGACAGGGGCCCACAATGAGCAGTTCTTC
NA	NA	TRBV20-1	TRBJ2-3	CSAAKNRADTQYF	TGCAGTGCCGCGAAAAACAGGGCAGATACGCAGTATTTT
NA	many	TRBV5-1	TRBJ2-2	CASTTVVPTNTGELFF	TGCGCCAGCACCACTGTGGTGCCAACGAACACCGGGGAGCTGTTTTTT
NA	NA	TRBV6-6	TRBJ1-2	CASSSGPNYGYTF	TGTGCCAGCAGTTCAGGACCTAACTATGGCTACACCTTC
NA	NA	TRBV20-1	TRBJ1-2	CSARGGGEGYTF	TGCAGTGCTAGGGGCGGGGGAGAGGGCTACACCTTC
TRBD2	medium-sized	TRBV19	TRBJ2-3	CASSPRAGGPGDTQYF	TGTGCCAGCTCGCCAAGGGCGGGGGGGCCAGGCGATACGCAGTATTTT
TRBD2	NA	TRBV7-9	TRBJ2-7	CASSSRTSGTYEQYF	TGTGCCAGCAGCTCAAGGACTAGCGGGACCTACGAGCAGTACTTC
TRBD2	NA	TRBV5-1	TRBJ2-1	CASSFSGDEQFF	TGCGCCAGCAGCTTTAGCGGGGATGAGCAGTTCTTC
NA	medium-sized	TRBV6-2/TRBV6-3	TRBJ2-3	CASSPHPHRVGSDTQYF	TGTGCCAGCAGCCCCCACCCCCACAGGGTTGGCTCAGATACGCAGTATTTT
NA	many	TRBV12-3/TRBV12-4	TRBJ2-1	CASSLVYFGSYNEQFF	TGTGCCAGCAGTTTAGTTTATTTCGGCTCCTACAATGAGCAGTTCTTC
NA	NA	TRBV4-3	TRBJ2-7	CASSLKAGGSGGEQYF	TGCGCCAGCAGCCTAAAAGCGGGTGGGAGTGGAGGCGAGCAGTACTTC
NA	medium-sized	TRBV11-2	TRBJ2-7	CASSLDSYEQYF	TGTGCCAGCAGCTTAGACAGCTACGAGCAGTACTTC
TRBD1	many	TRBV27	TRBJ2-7	CASSPGTGGLLIYEQYF	TGTGCCAGCAGTCCCGGGACAGGGGGTCTCCTAATCTACGAGCAGTACTTC
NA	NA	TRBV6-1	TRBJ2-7	CASSERGVAGALYEQYF	TGTGCCAGCAGTGAAAGGGGGGTGGCCGGGGCTCTCTACGAGCAGTACTTC
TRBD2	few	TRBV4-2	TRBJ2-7	CASSQDTAAGTLYEQYF	TGTGCCAGCAGCCAAGATACGGCAGCGGGAACCTTATACGAGCAGTACTTC
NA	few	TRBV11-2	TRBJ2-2	CASSLVSGINTGELFF	TGTGCCAGCAGCTTAGTTTCAGGGATCAACACCGGGGAGCTGTTTTTT
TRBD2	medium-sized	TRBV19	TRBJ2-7	CASSLTSGSYEQYF	TGTGCCAGTAGCTTAACTAGCGGGAGTTACGAGCAGTACTTC
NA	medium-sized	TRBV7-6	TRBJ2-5	CASKIGGETQYF	TGTGCCAGCAAAATTGGGGGGGAGACCCAGTACTTC
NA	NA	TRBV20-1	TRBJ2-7	CSARDFYERYF	TGCAGTGCTAGAGATTTCTACGAGCGGTACTTC
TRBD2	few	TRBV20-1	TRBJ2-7	CSAREASGKNEQYF	TGCAGTGCTAGAGAAGCCAGCGGGAAGAACGAGCAGTACTTC
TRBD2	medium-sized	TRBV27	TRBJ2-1	CASSLPRGLAGESEQFF	TGTGCCAGCAGTTTACCCCGGGGACTAGCGGGAGAAAGTGAGCAGTTCTTC
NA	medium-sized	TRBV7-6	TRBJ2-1	CASSLFQGSYNEQFF	TGTGCCAGCAGCTTATTCCAGGGCTCCTACAATGAGCAGTTCTTC
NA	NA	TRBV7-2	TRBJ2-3	CASSPSRTYMQYF	TGTGCCAGCAGCCCCTCGCGCACATATATGCAGTATTTT
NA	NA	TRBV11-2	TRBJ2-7	CASSPHESEQYF	TGTGCCAGCAGCCCTCACGAGAGCGAGCAGTACTTC
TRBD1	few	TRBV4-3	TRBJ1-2	CASSHRAGGQSYGYTF	TGCGCCAGCAGCCATAGGGCGGGGGGACAGAGCTATGGCTACACCTTC